This T cell receptor beta chain was identified during a study of shared clonotypes between healthy human individuals. The method was immunoSEQ multiplex PCR; TCRdb's version includes in-frame clones alone and lacks a portion of them. The data show 2.5 million or so clones, around 90% seen once. This clone showed up just a few times. The CDR3 covers 15 residues. Germline CDR1 and CDR2: MNHEY and SMNVEV (reference sequence). V lost 5 bases, J lost 3 bases, and 7 bases stayed unmatched. The chain employs TRBV27 and TRBJ1-1; 9 nucleotides agree with TRBD1. The TCR sequence derives from a young man in good health. Sample: naive CD4+ T cells sorted from blood. Subset given: CD45RA+ positively selected. As DNA, the CDR3 is TGTGCCAGCAGTCCGCTGACAGGGGGGTACACTGAAGCTTTCTTT. Its translation is CASSPLTGGYTEAFF.